One and the same sample provided the 17 T cell receptor beta chains below, sequenced in a study of blood T cell repertoires in COVID-19. Profiled with immunoSEQ multiplex PCR; TCRdb holds only in-frame clones, not every one. The sample includes 140,000 to 150,000 clones, approximately 88% of them seen just once. Material for sequencing was peripheral blood. Receptors were obtained from a man in his fifties or sixties with active or convalescent COVID-19.

V usage is TRBV5-1 and J usage is TRBJ2-5, with 7 bases matching TRBD1. The CDR3 covers 14 residues. The germline gives CDR1 SGHRS, CDR2 YFSETQ. The J segment lost 5 bases and the V segment lost 4 bases, leaving 8 bases of the junction unmatched. The CDR3 spells CASSKDRSPETQYF. The CDR3 DNA sequence: TGCGCCAGCAGCAAGGACAGGTCACCGGAGACCCAGTACTTC.

This chain connects TRBV5-1 to TRBJ2-6; 8 bases are shared with TRBD2. The CDR3 totals 15 residues. With 4 bases clipped from V and 2 bases from J, the junction kept 2 bases outside the gene matches. Germline CDR1 and CDR2: SGHRS and YFSETQ. The CDR3 sequence is CASSPGGAGANVLTF. CDR3 nucleotide sequence: TGCGCCAGCAGCCCCGGGGGGGCTGGGGCCAACGTCCTGACTTTC. The full variable domain, completed using reference TRBV5-1 and TRBJ2-6, is KAGVTQTPRYLIKTRGQQVTLSCSPISGHRSVSWYQQTPGQGLQFLFEYFSETQRNKGNFPGRFSGRQFSNSRSEMNVSTLELGDSALYLCASSPGGAGANVLTFGAGSRLTVL.

The DNA of the CDR3 is TGTGCCAGCAGTTACGAAGAGGGATTGGGGACTGAAGCTTTCTTT. Protein sequence: CASSYEEGLGTEAFF. This sequence joins TRBV6-5 and TRBJ1-1; no reliable D call. Trimming shortened V by 2 bases and J by 5 bases, and 15 bases separated the two germline ends. The germline CDR1 and CDR2 sequences are MNHEY and SVGAGI. The CDR3 totals 15 residues.

This sequence joins TRBV18 and TRBJ2-2; TRBD1 is a possible D gene (5 bases). CDR3 length: 15 amino acids. Germline CDR1 is KGHSH and CDR2 is LQKENI. V dropped 0 bases and J dropped 7 bases, with 12 bases sitting between them. In DNA form, the CDR3 reads TGTGCCAGCTCACCACCGTTCAGGGTTGGCGGGGAGCTGTTTTTT. Protein sequence: CASSPPFRVGGELFF.

The chain combines TRBV7-8 with TRBJ2-3, with D perhaps matching TRBD2 (6 bases). Trimming shortened V by 1 base and J by 5 bases, and 10 bases separated the two germline ends. The CDR3 sequence is 14 residues long. The V gene's germline CDR1 is SGHVS and CDR2 FQNEAQ. CDR3 region: CASSLVLGGDTQYF. CDR3 in DNA: TGTGCCAGCAGCTTAGTTCTGGGGGGAGATACGCAGTATTTT.

The genes are TRBV28 and TRBJ1-5, with a possible D match to TRBD1 (5 bases). V gave up 6 bases and J gave up 3 bases, with 21 bases separating them. The CDR3 extends over 17 amino acids. The germline V gene encodes CDR1 MDHEN and CDR2 SYDVKM. The CDR3 spells CASSFNHRRNTNQPQHF. The CDR3 DNA reads as TGTGCCAGCAGCTTTAATCACAGGCGTAATACCAATCAGCCCCAGCATTTT.

The rearrangement links TRBV19 to TRBJ2-1, with no clear D. The CDR3 covers 13 residues. Trimming pared 4 bases from V and 2 bases from J, leaving 6 bases between. Germline-derived CDR1 and CDR2 are LNHDA and SQIVND (reference sequence). CDR3 nucleotide sequence: TGTGCCAGTAGTACGTATACCTACAATGAGCAGTTCTTC. Amino acids: CASSTYTYNEQFF.

The rearrangement links TRBV6-1 to TRBJ1-4; D ambiguous. V lost 1 base, J lost 3 bases, and 15 bases lay in between. The CDR3 runs to 17 residues. Germline V lookup: CDR1 MNHNS, CDR2 SASEGT. As DNA, the CDR3 is TGTGCCAGCAGTGAAGTCTCGCCTCACGCGGCTAATGAAAAACTGTTTTTT. Its translation is CASSEVSPHAANEKLFF.

This chain links TRBV24-1 with TRBJ2-1; D not certain. V was cut by 3 bases and J by 6 bases, with 8 bases left in between. The V gene's germline CDR1 is KGHDR and CDR2 SFDVKD. CDR3 length: 13 amino acids. CDR3 loop: CATSDPPLNEQFF. The CDR3, as DNA: TGTGCCACCAGTGATCCCCCCCTCAATGAGCAGTTCTTC.

This clone was observed a single time. The V call is TRBV19, the J call TRBJ2-7; D possibly corresponds to TRBD2 (5 bases). Between the trimmed V and J ends, which lost 0 bases and 4 bases, there was a span of 10 bases. Germline CDR1 is LNHDA and CDR2 is SQIVND (reference sequence). The CDR3 extends over 14 amino acids. CDR3: CASSIDRESYEQYF. The DNA of the CDR3 is TGTGCCAGTAGTATAGATCGGGAATCATACGAGCAGTACTTC.

The CDR3 is CASSERSQPQHF. The CDR3 nucleotides read TGTGCCAGCAGTGAAAGGAGTCAGCCCCAGCATTTT. The chain is built from TRBV6-1 and TRBJ1-5; the D is unclear. V lost 2 bases, J lost 6 bases, and 5 bases lay in between. The CDR3 totals 12 residues. Germline-derived CDR1 and CDR2 are MNHNS and SASEGT.

The chain joins TRBV9 to TRBJ2-2, with 9 bases that match TRBD1. This CDR3 has 15 residues. The germline gives CDR1 SGDLS, CDR2 YYNGEE. Trimming removed 1 base from V and 4 bases from J; junction bases left unmatched: 2. CDR3 residues: CASSVLTGGTGELFF. The CDR3, as DNA: TGTGCCAGCAGCGTACTGACAGGGGGCACCGGGGAGCTGTTTTTT. The full variable domain, in which reference TRBV9 and TRBJ2-2 provide the parts outside the CDR3, is DSGVTQTPKHLITATGQRVTLRCSPRSGDLSVYWYQQSLDQGLQFLIQYYNGEERAKGNILERFSAQQFPDLHSELNLSSLELGDSALYFCASSVLTGGTGELFFGEGSRLTVL.

This chain uses TRBV6-6 with TRBJ1-6; 7 bases match TRBD1. Trimming removed 6 bases from V and 0 bases from J; junction bases left unmatched: 5. CDR1 MNHNY and CDR2 SVGAGI come from the germline V gene (reference sequence). The CDR3 loop spans 16 amino acids. The CDR3 DNA sequence: TGTGCCAGCAGGGACAGGCAAAGCTCCTATAATTCACCCCTCCACTTT. Protein sequence: CASRDRQSSYNSPLHF.

The genes are TRBV11-3 and TRBJ2-2, with D hard to call. Per germline, CDR1 SGHNT and CDR2 YENEEA. Trimming removed 4 bases at V and 2 bases at J, with 5 bases between. This CDR3 is built from 13 residues. The CDR3, as DNA: TGTGCCAGCAGCTCGTTTAACACCGGGGAGCTGTTTTTT. Translation gives CASSSFNTGELFF.

The chain links TRBV23-1 to TRBJ1-1; D gene uncertain. TRBV23-1 carries the ORF label, with uncertain function. The CDR3 totals 14 residues. The V end lost 0 bases, the J end lost 2 bases, and 7 bases lay between the germline ends. In DNA, the CDR3 is TGCGCCAGCAGTCAATCTGACACCAACACTGAAGCTTTCTTT. Translating it yields CASSQSDTNTEAFF.

This clone has just one count. The V and J genes are TRBV6-2 or TRBV6-3 and TRBJ1-2, with 7 bases identical to TRBD1. Looked up from germline, CDR1 is MNHEY and CDR2 is SVGEGT. The CDR3 is made up of 13 amino acids. V was pared by 6 bases and J by 5 bases, with 6 bases of the junction left unmatched. CDR3: CASSPRQGYGYTF. The CDR3 region has the DNA TGTGCCAGCAGCCCCCGACAGGGATATGGCTACACCTTC.

This clone was picked up a small number of times. The chain is built from TRBV19 and TRBJ2-7, with D perhaps matching TRBD1 (6 bases). V lost 4 bases, J lost 3 bases, and 16 bases lay in between. The germline V gene has CDR1 LNHDA and CDR2 SQIVND (reference sequence). The CDR3 loop spans 15 amino acids. CDR3 sequence: CASSNGEGGVYEQYF. The DNA for the CDR3 is TGTGCCAGTAGTAACGGGGAAGGGGGAGTCTACGAGCAGTACTTC.